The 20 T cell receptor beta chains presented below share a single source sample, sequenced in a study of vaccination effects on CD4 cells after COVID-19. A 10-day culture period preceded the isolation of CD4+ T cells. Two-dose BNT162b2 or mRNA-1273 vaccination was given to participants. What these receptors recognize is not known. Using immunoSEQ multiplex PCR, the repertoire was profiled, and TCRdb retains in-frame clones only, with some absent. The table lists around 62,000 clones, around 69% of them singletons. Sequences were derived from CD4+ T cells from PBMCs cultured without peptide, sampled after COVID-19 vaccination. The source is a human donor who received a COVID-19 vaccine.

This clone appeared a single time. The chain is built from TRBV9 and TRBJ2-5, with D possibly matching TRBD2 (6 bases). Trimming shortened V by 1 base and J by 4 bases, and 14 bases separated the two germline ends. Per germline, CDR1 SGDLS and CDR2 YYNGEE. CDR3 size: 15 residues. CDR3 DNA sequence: TGTGCCAGCAGCGTAATGGGGGGTATGGGAGAGACCCAGTACTTC. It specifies CASSVMGGMGETQYF. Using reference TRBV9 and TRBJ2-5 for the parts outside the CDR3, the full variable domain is DSGVTQTPKHLITATGQRVTLRCSPRSGDLSVYWYQQSLDQGLQFLIQYYNGEERAKGNILERFSAQQFPDLHSELNLSSLELGDSALYFCASSVMGGMGETQYFGPGTRLLVL.

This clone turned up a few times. CDR3: CASSLMDRGQPQHF. CDR3 DNA: TGTGCCAGCAGCTTAATGGACAGGGGGCAGCCCCAGCATTTT. The chain is built from TRBV7-2 and TRBJ1-5; 10 bases are shared with TRBD1. This CDR3 has 14 residues. Losses at the gene ends were 2 bases for V and 7 bases for J; bases not matched to a gene: 2. Germline CDR1 reads SGHTA; CDR2 reads FQGNSA.

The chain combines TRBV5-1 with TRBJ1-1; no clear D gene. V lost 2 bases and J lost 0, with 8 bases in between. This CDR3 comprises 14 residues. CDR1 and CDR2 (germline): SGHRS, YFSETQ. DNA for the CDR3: TGCGCCAGCAGCTTCGAAGTAATGAACACTGAAGCTTTCTTT. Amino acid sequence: CASSFEVMNTEAFF. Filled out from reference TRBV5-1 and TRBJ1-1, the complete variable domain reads KAGVTQTPRYLIKTRGQQVTLSCSPISGHRSVSWYQQTPGQGLQFLFEYFSETQRNKGNFPGRFSGRQFSNSRSEMNVSTLELGDSALYLCASSFEVMNTEAFFGQGTRLTVV.

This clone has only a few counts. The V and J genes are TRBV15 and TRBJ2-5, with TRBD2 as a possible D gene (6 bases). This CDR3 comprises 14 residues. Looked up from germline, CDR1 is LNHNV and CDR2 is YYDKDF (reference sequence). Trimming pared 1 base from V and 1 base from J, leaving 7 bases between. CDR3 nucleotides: TGTGCCACCAGCAGAGTGGGGGGCCAAGAGACCCAGTACTTC. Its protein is CATSRVGGQETQYF.

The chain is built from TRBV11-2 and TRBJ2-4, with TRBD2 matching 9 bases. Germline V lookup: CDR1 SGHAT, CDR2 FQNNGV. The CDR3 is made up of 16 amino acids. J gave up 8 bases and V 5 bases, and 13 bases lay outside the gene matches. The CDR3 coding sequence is TGTGCCAGCAGCGGAAGCGGGGGGCCGCTTGAGGACATTCAGTACTTC. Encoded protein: CASSGSGGPLEDIQYF. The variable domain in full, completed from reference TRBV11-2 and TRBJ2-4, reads EAGVAQSPRYKIIEKRQSVAFWCNPISGHATLYWYQQILGQGPKLLIQFQNNGVVDDSQLPKDRFSAERLKGVDSTLKIQPAKLEDSAVYLCASSGSGGPLEDIQYFGAGTRLSVL.

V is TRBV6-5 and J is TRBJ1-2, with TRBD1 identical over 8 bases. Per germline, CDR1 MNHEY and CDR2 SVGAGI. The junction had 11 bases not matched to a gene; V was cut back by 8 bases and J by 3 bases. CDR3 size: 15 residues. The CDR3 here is CASALGQGYDYGYTF. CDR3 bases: TGTGCCAGCGCCCTTGGACAGGGATACGACTATGGCTACACCTTC.

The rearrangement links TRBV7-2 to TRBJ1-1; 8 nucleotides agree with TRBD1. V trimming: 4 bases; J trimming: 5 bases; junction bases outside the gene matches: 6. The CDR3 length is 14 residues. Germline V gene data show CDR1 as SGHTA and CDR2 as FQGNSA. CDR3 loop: CASSSGQGKTEAFF. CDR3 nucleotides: TGTGCCAGCAGCTCAGGACAGGGTAAAACTGAAGCTTTCTTT.

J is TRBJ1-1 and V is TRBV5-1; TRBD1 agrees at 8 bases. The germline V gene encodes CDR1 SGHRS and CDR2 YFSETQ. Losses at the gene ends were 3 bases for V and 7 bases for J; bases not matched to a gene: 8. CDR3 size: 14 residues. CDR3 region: CASSWPGGLGEAFF. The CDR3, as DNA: TGCGCCAGCAGCTGGCCAGGGGGCTTGGGTGAAGCTTTCTTT.

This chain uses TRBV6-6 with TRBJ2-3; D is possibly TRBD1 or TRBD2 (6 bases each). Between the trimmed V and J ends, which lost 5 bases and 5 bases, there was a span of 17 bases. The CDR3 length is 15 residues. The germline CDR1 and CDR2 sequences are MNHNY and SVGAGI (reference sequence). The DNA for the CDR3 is TGTGCCAGCAGTATCGGCCCAGGGGAGGTAGATACGCAGTATTTT. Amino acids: CASSIGPGEVDTQYF.

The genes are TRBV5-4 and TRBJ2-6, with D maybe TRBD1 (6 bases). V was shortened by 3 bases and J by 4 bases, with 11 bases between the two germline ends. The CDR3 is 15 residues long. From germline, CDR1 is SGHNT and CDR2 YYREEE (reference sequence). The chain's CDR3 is CASSSWGTGANVLTF. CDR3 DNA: TGTGCCAGCAGCTCCTGGGGGACAGGGGCCAACGTCCTGACTTTC.

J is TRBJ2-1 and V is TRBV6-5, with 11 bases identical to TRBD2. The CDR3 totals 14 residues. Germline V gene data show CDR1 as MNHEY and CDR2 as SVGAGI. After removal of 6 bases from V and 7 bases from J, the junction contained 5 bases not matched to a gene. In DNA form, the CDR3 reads TGTGCCAGCAGCCTGGGACTAGCGGTGAATGAGCAGTTCTTC. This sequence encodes CASSLGLAVNEQFF.

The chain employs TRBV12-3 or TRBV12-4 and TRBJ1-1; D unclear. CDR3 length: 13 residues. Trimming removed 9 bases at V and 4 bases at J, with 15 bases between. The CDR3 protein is CASCLFASTEAFF. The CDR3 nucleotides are TGTGCCAGTTGCCTCTTTGCATCCACTGAAGCTTTCTTT.

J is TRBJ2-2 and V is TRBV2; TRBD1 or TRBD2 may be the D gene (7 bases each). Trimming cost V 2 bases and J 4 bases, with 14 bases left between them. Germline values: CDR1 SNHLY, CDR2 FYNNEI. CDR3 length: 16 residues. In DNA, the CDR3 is TGTGCCAGCAGTGAATTGGCAGGGGGGGCCACCGGGGAGCTGTTTTTT. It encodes CASSELAGGATGELFF.

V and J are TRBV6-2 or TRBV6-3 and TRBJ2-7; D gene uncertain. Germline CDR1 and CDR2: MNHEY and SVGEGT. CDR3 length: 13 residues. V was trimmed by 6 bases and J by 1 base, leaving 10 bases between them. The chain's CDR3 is CASSQERSYEQYV. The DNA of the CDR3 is TGTGCCAGCAGCCAGGAGAGGTCCTACGAGCAGTACGTC.

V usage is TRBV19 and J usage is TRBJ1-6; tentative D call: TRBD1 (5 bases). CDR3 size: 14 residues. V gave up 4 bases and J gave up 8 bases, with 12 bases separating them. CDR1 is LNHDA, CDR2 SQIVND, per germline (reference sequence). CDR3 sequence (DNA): TGTGCCAGTAGTAAAGTCGACAGTTATTCACCCCTCCACTTT. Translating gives CASSKVDSYSPLHF.

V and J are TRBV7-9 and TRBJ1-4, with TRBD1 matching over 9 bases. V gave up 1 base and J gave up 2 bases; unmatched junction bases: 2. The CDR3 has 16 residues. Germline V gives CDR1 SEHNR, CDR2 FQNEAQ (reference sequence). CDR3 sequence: CASSLGDRATNEKLFF. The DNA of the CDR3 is TGTGCCAGCAGCTTAGGGGACAGGGCCACTAATGAAAAACTGTTTTTT.

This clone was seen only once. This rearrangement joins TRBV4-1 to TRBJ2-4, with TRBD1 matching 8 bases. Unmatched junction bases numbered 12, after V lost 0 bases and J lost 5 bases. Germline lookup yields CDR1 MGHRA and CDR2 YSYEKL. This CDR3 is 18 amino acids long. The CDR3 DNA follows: TGCGCCAGCAGCCAAGATCACGGCTCGAACAGGGGGGAAAACATTCAGTACTTC. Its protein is CASSQDHGSNRGENIQYF.

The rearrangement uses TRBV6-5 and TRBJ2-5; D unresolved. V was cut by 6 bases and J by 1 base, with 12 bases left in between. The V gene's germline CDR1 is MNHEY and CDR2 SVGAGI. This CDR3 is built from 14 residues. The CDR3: CASRPTESQETQYF. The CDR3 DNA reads TGTGCCAGCAGACCTACAGAGAGCCAAGAGACCCAGTACTTC.

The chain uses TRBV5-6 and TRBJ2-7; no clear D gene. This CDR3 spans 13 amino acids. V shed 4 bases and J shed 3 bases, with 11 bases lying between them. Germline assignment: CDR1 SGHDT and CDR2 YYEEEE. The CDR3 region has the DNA TGTGCCAGCAGCCCTGTCGCTAGCTACGAGCAGTACGTC. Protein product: CASSPVASYEQYV.

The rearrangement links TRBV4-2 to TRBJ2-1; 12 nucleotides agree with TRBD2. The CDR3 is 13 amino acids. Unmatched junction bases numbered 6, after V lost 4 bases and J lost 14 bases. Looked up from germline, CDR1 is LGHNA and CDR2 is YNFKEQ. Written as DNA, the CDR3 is TGTGCCAGCAGCCCCCCTAGCGGGGGGGCCGAGTTCTTC. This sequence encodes CASSPPSGGAEFF.